This T cell receptor beta chain came from a study of vaccination effects on CD4 cells after COVID-19. About the research overall: Pools of viral peptides were used by the ViraFEST assay to expand antigen-specific CD4+ T cells ahead of sequencing. Supplemented with around 9.8 IU/ml IL-2 and about 10 ug/ml peptides, more than 1.5 million PBMC per well were kept in culture.

Upon completion of 10 to 11 days in culture, CD4+ T cells were isolated. The authors replaced half the medium with IL-2 medium on days 3 and 7. TCRdb's table, derived via immunoSEQ multiplex PCR, lists solely in-frame clones and lacks some. The repertoire consists of tens of thousands of clones, with roughly four fifths occurring once and the leading ten covering about 2.1%. V was shortened by 2 bases and J by 0 bases, with 12 bases between the two germline ends. Germline CDR1 and CDR2: SQVTM and ANQGSEA. CDR3 length: 15 residues. Of note for this clone: Its antigen is not identified.

The sequence came from a human donor who received a COVID-19 vaccine. The chain employs TRBV29-1 and TRBJ2-3, with D tentatively TRBD2 (5 bases). Sequences were derived from CD4+ T cells from PBMCs cultured without peptide, sampled before COVID-19 vaccination. In nucleotides, the CDR3 is TGCAGCGTTGAAACGGGGTTATCTAGCACAGATACGCAGTATTTT. Translating gives CSVETGLSSTDTQYF.